These 18 T cell receptor beta chains share one sample of origin, sequenced in a study of metastatic and nonmetastatic thyroid tumors (dated by TCRdb to about 2020). Library prep was done by PCR. Sequencing used an Illumina HiSeq 4000. The raw public data were reprocessed by TCRdb itself: fastp quality trimming at Q25, MiXCR clonotype calling, in-frame beta chains only. The sample yields 20,000 to 25,000 clones; 9.5% to 15% were counted once. Approximately 6.2% of the sample is taken by the ten largest. Before undergoing thyroid surgery, none of the patients had been given any kind of treatment. The sequencing sample was made of blood. These receptors came from a male donor with papillary thyroid cancer or a benign thyroid nodule (not recorded which). Some clones in this sample may be carry-over from other donors' samples.

By its share, this clone is medium-sized. The chain links TRBV24-1 to TRBJ2-7; 8 bases match TRBD1. Trimming at V came to 4 bases and at J to 5 bases, leaving 12 bases not matched to a gene. Germline V gives CDR1 KGHDR, CDR2 SFDVKD. This CDR3 region has 16 residues. CDR3 sequence reads: CATSDPRQGRSDEQYF. The CDR3 nucleotides are TGTGCCACCAGTGACCCTCGACAGGGGAGGAGCGACGAGCAGTACTTC.

This clone has a count of ten or more. The CDR3 region is CSVDSTSESYNEQFF. CDR3 coding DNA: TGCAGCGTTGACTCGACTAGCGAAAGTTACAATGAGCAGTTCTTC. V is TRBV29-1 and J is TRBJ2-1; the match to TRBD2 covers 8 bases. The germline CDR1 and CDR2 sequences are SQVTM and ANQGSEA. Trimming at V came to 3 bases and at J to 4 bases, leaving 8 bases not matched to a gene. The CDR3 contains 15 residues.

This clone was counted many times. The V and J genes are TRBV3-1 and TRBJ1-2, with unresolved D. CDR3 length: 13 residues. Germline V gene data show CDR1 as LGHDT and CDR2 as YNNKEL (reference sequence). V lost 0 bases, J lost 5 bases, and 7 bases lay in between. CDR3 loop: CASSQEGSYGYTF. CDR3 nucleotide sequence: TGTGCCAGCAGCCAAGAGGGGAGTTATGGCTACACCTTC. Drawing the rest from reference TRBV3-1 and TRBJ1-2, the complete variable domain is DTAVSQTPKYLVTQMGNDKSIKCEQNLGHDTMYWYKQDSKKFLKIMFSYNNKELIINETVPNRFSPKSPDKAHLNLHINSLELGDSAVYFCASSQEGSYGYTFGSGTRLTVV.

The chain employs TRBV11-2 and TRBJ1-3; D not certain. V gave up 5 bases and J gave up 4 bases, with 9 bases separating them. Per germline, CDR1 SGHAT and CDR2 FQNNGV. CDR3 length equals 13 residues. CDR3 DNA: TGTGCCAGCAGCCAGGACGGAGGAAACACCATATATTTT. Amino acids: CASSQDGGNTIYF. Supplemented by reference TRBV11-2 and TRBJ1-3, the full variable domain reads EAGVAQSPRYKIIEKRQSVAFWCNPISGHATLYWYQQILGQGPKLLIQFQNNGVVDDSQLPKDRFSAERLKGVDSTLKIQPAKLEDSAVYLCASSQDGGNTIYFGEGSWLTVV.

This clone was recorded at least ten times. This chain links TRBV7-9 with TRBJ2-7, with TRBD2 matching 14 bases. Germline CDR1 reads SEHNR; CDR2 reads FQNEAQ (reference sequence). V lost 5 bases to trimming and J lost 7 bases; unmatched junction nucleotides: 10. The CDR3 runs to 16 residues. The CDR3 nucleotides are TGTGCCAGCAGCCCATTTGGACTAGCGGGAGGCGATGAGCAGTACTTC. Translation: CASSPFGLAGGDEQYF.

This clone was detected many times. The chain links TRBV11-2 to TRBJ2-7; D is uncertain. Trimming removed 0 bases from V and 0 bases from J, with 3 bases in between. The germline V gene encodes CDR1 SGHAT and CDR2 FQNNGV. The CDR3 has 13 amino acids. The CDR3 is CASSLEGSYEQYF. CDR3 nucleotide sequence: TGTGCCAGCAGCTTAGAGGGCTCCTACGAGCAGTACTTC.

In its sample, this clone was seen many times. The chain joins TRBV12-3 or TRBV12-4 to TRBJ2-5; 11 nucleotides agree with TRBD1. This CDR3 contains 15 residues. Losses at the gene ends were 1 base for V and 5 bases for J; bases not matched to a gene: 3. CDR3 residues: CASSLGTGGLETQYF. The CDR3 DNA follows: TGTGCCAGCAGTTTAGGGACAGGGGGCTTGGAGACCCAGTACTTC.

This clone showed up just a few times. The CDR3 sequence: CASSRDDRVLYEQYF. The DNA of the CDR3 is TGTGCCAGCAGTCGGGATGACAGGGTCTTGTACGAGCAGTACTTC. The genes are TRBV2 and TRBJ2-7; 7 bases line up with TRBD1. J lost 4 bases, V lost 5 bases, and 11 bases had no gene match. CDR1 SNHLY and CDR2 FYNNEI come from the germline V gene. The CDR3 runs 15 residues.

The rearrangement joins TRBV19 to TRBJ2-5; 8 bases agree with TRBD1. The CDR3 spans 16 residues. CDR1 and CDR2 (germline): LNHDA, SQIVND (reference sequence). Trimming at V came to 1 base and at J to 2 bases, leaving 6 bases not matched to a gene. CDR3 loop: CASSIGGQGGQETQYF. In nucleotides, the CDR3 is TGTGCCAGTAGTATAGGAGGACAGGGCGGTCAAGAGACCCAGTACTTC.

This clone was counted many times. The V and J genes are TRBV2 and TRBJ2-5; D gene ambiguous. Trimming cost V 6 bases and J 6 bases, with 11 bases left between them. The CDR3 covers 12 residues. Germline-derived CDR1 and CDR2 are SNHLY and FYNNEI. The CDR3 sequence: CASRATLQTQYF. CDR3 bases: TGTGCCAGCAGGGCGACACTACAGACCCAGTACTTC.

This clone was counted at least ten times. This chain connects TRBV20-1 to TRBJ2-7, with D perhaps matching TRBD1 or TRBD2 (5 bases each). The CDR3 is 12 residues long. V was trimmed by 5 bases and J by 6 bases, leaving 14 bases between them. CDR1 and CDR2 from the germline V gene are DFQATT and SNEGSKA (reference sequence). CDR3 residues: CSAHSPGSEQYF. CDR3 bases: TGCAGTGCTCACTCCCCAGGGAGCGAGCAGTACTTC.

This clone was counted at least ten times. This chain links TRBV4-1 with TRBJ1-2, with D perhaps TRBD1 (5 bases). The V gene's germline CDR1 is MGHRA and CDR2 YSYEKL. This CDR3 region has 16 residues. V lost 0 bases, J lost 0 bases, and 11 bases lay in between. CDR3 protein: CASSQDGTTPNYGYTF. The CDR3 DNA reads TGCGCCAGCAGCCAAGATGGGACGACTCCTAACTATGGCTACACCTTC.

In this sample, this clone is medium-sized. The chain is built from TRBV28 and TRBJ1-6; 7 bases map to TRBD1. The germline V gene encodes CDR1 MDHEN and CDR2 SYDVKM. The CDR3 runs to 15 residues. Losses at the gene ends were 1 base for V and 9 bases for J; bases not matched to a gene: 6. The CDR3 here is CASSLLGRGASPLHF. As DNA, the CDR3 is TGTGCCAGCAGTTTATTAGGCAGGGGGGCTTCACCCCTCCACTTT. Combining the CDR3 with reference TRBV28 and TRBJ1-6 gives the whole variable domain DVKVTQSSRYLVKRTGEKVFLECVQDMDHENMFWYRQDPGLGLRLIYFSYDVKMKEKGDIPEGYSVSREKKERFSLILESASTNQTSMYLCASSLLGRGASPLHFGNGTRLTVT.

This clone rates as medium-sized. The chain links TRBV28 to TRBJ1-2, with 7 bases that match TRBD1. Trimming at V came to 4 bases and at J to 3 bases, leaving 2 bases not matched to a gene. There are 13 residues in the CDR3. Germline loops: CDR1 MDHEN, CDR2 SYDVKM. Here the CDR3 DNA reads TGTGCCAGCAGTTCCGGGACAGACTATGGCTACACCTTC. It specifies CASSSGTDYGYTF.

This clone came up many times. This sequence joins TRBV7-2 and TRBJ2-3; D uncertain. The CDR3 has 10 amino acids. Germline-derived CDR1 and CDR2 are SGHTA and FQGNSA. Trimming cost V 11 bases and J 3 bases, with 6 bases left between them. This chain's CDR3 is CAGVTDTQYF. The CDR3 nucleotides are TGTGCCGGAGTAACAGATACGCAGTATTTT.

The chain has TRBV6-1 and TRBJ1-3; no reliable D call. The CDR3 totals 12 residues. Trimming pared 2 bases from V and 4 bases from J, leaving 3 bases between. Germline CDR1 reads MNHNS; CDR2 reads SASEGT. In nucleotides, the CDR3 is TGTGCCAGCAGTGAACAGGGAAACACCATATATTTT. It specifies CASSEQGNTIYF.

This clone qualifies as medium-sized. This chain links TRBV27 with TRBJ2-7, with D perhaps matching TRBD1 (5 bases). V was pared by 5 bases and J by 0 bases, with 11 bases between. Germline lookup yields CDR1 MNHEY and CDR2 SMNVEV (reference sequence). This CDR3 region has 14 residues. The CDR3 DNA reads TGTGCCAGCAGTCGGACAAGTTCCTCCTACGAGCAGTACTTC. It translates to CASSRTSSSYEQYF.

The chain links TRBV6-2 or TRBV6-3 to TRBJ2-2; 13 bases line up with TRBD2. This CDR3 has 17 residues. V trimming: 2 bases; J trimming: 7 bases; junction bases outside the gene matches: 7. The germline gives CDR1 MNHEY, CDR2 SVGEGT. This CDR3 reads CASSYLRTSGSGGELFF. CDR3 nucleotide sequence: TGTGCCAGCAGTTACCTTAGGACTAGCGGGAGTGGCGGGGAGCTGTTTTTT.